This entry lists 20 T cell receptor beta chains sequenced from one sample in a study of technical replicates of blood from a handful of donors. Some clones are missing from TCRdb's copy, which holds only in-frame ones; the method was immunoSEQ multiplex PCR. The sample shows more than 75,000 clones, about 94% of them seen only once. Sequencing was carried out using T cells isolated from PBMCs. These receptors came from a human donor in good health.

The V gene is TRBV18, the J gene TRBJ1-1, with a tentative D call TRBD1 (5 bases). The CDR3 consists of 13 residues. V was trimmed by 6 bases and J by 2 bases, leaving 10 bases between them. Looked up from germline, CDR1 is KGHSH and CDR2 is LQKENI. The CDR3 DNA sequence: TGTGCCAGCTCGGAGACAGAAAACACTGAAGCTTTCTTT. The encoded protein is CASSETENTEAFF. Full variable domain (remainder filled in from reference TRBV18 and TRBJ1-1): NAGVMQNPRHLVRRRGQEARLRCSPMKGHSHVYWYRQLPEEGLKFMVYLQKENIIDESGMPKERFSAEFPKEGPSILRIQQVVRGDSAAYFCASSETENTEAFFGQGTRLTVV.

The V call is TRBV30, the J call TRBJ1-6; D possibly corresponds to TRBD1 (5 bases). This CDR3 spans 15 amino acids. Trimming removed 0 bases from V and 4 bases from J, with 10 bases in between. CDR1 and CDR2 from the germline V gene are GTSNPN and SVGIG (reference sequence). The CDR3 sequence: CAWSVRQWYNSPLHF. DNA for the CDR3: TGTGCCTGGAGTGTACGACAGTGGTATAATTCACCCCTCCACTTT. The entire variable domain, with the rest obtained from reference TRBV30 and TRBJ1-6, is as follows: SQTIHQWPATLVQPVGSPLSLECTVEGTSNPNLYWYRQAAGRGLQLLFYSVGIGQISSEVPQNLSASRPQDRQFILSSKKLLLSDSGFYLCAWSVRQWYNSPLHFGNGTRLTVT.

The CDR3 nucleotides read TGTGCCAGCAGCTTAGGGCTGACCGGGAGGGCCCGGGAAGATACGCAGTATTTT. It encodes CASSLGLTGRAREDTQYF. V usage is TRBV7-2 and J usage is TRBJ2-3, with TRBD2 identical over 8 bases. There are 18 residues in the CDR3. Germline assignment: CDR1 SGHTA and CDR2 FQGNSA. The ends lost 1 base at V and 5 bases at J; junction bases unmatched: 14.

This chain joins TRBV7-8 and TRBJ2-1; 12 nucleotides line up with TRBD2. This CDR3 region has 19 residues. The junction had 11 bases not matched to a gene; V was cut back by 5 bases and J by 0 bases. The germline gives CDR1 SGHVS, CDR2 FQNEAQ. CDR3 sequence: CASSPLAGGSTGSYNEQFF. In DNA form, the CDR3 reads TGTGCCAGCAGCCCACTAGCGGGGGGTTCTACAGGCTCCTACAATGAGCAGTTCTTC.

V gene TRBV14 combines with J gene TRBJ2-7; 7 nucleotides align to TRBD1. The CDR3 spans 16 residues. The germline V gene encodes CDR1 SGHDN and CDR2 FVKESK. V shed 3 bases and J 3 bases; nucleotides not matched to a gene: 11. In nucleotides, the CDR3 is TGTGCCAGCAGCCATAGACAACAGGGGAACTTCTACGAGCAGTACTTC. It translates to CASSHRQQGNFYEQYF.

The gene calls are TRBV29-1 and TRBJ1-2, with 8 bases matching TRBD1. The CDR3 is 12 amino acids. V was pared by 7 bases and J by 7 bases, with 8 bases of the junction left unmatched. Germline lookup yields CDR1 SQVTM and CDR2 ANQGSEA. The CDR3 sequence is CSAGKQGVGYTF. The CDR3 nucleotides read TGCAGCGCGGGAAAACAGGGGGTTGGCTACACCTTC.

J is TRBJ2-5 and V is TRBV5-5; 8 bases are a match to TRBD2. Germline V gives CDR1 SGHKS, CDR2 YYEKEE (reference sequence). The CDR3 has 19 residues. V lost 4 bases to trimming and J lost 7 bases; unmatched junction nucleotides: 24. The CDR3 spells CASSPLLTDPGLVRVTQYF. The CDR3 coding sequence is TGTGCCAGCAGCCCCTTACTGACAGATCCGGGACTAGTGAGAGTGACCCAGTACTTC.

The chain carries TRBV18 and TRBJ2-5; TRBD1 agrees at 7 bases. CDR1 and CDR2 (germline): KGHSH, LQKENI. V dropped 1 base and J dropped 5; count of bases not matched to a gene: 1. This CDR3 comprises 13 residues. CDR3 loop: CASSPRQGETQYF. The CDR3 coding sequence is TGTGCCAGCTCACCACGACAGGGCGAGACCCAGTACTTC.

The chain recombines TRBV4-2 with TRBJ2-1; the match to TRBD1 covers 7 bases. CDR1 and CDR2 (germline): LGHNA, YNFKEQ. The V gene end was trimmed by 0 bases and the J gene end by 3 bases; junction bases not matched to a gene: 14. This CDR3 is built from 19 residues. For the CDR3, the DNA is TGTGCCAGCAGCCAAGATTGGGACAGTGCAAGGCCCAACTACAATGAGCAGTTCTTC. It is translated as CASSQDWDSARPNYNEQFF.

J is TRBJ2-3 and V is TRBV18, with 9 bases lining up with TRBD2. From germline, CDR1 is KGHSH and CDR2 LQKENI. The CDR3 extends over 17 amino acids. J lost 0 bases, V lost 2 bases, and 6 bases had no gene match. The CDR3 sequence is CASSPSSGIISTDTQYF. As DNA, the CDR3 is TGTGCCAGCTCACCATCTAGCGGGATAATTAGCACAGATACGCAGTATTTT.

The chain employs TRBV5-5 and TRBJ2-7; TRBD1 might be the D (5 bases). Trimming removed 0 bases from V and 2 bases from J, with 6 bases in between. The CDR3 has 13 residues. CDR1 and CDR2 from the germline V gene are SGHKS and YYEKEE (reference sequence). The CDR3 reads CASSLAGTYEQYF. DNA for the CDR3: TGTGCCAGCAGCTTGGCAGGGACCTACGAGCAGTACTTC.

The V and J genes are TRBV28 and TRBJ2-1; TRBD1 might be the D (6 bases). V was trimmed by 4 bases and J by 0 bases, leaving 13 bases between them. The germline V gene has CDR1 MDHEN and CDR2 SYDVKM. The CDR3 is made up of 16 amino acids. The CDR3 spells CASSSLGGRSYNEQFF. CDR3 nucleotides: TGTGCCAGCAGTTCTTTAGGGGGTCGCTCCTACAATGAGCAGTTCTTC.

The V call is TRBV27, the J call TRBJ1-2; D remains ambiguous. Germline V CDR1 and CDR2: MNHEY, SMNVEV (reference sequence). The germline V and J ends were trimmed by 2 bases and 8 bases, with 9 bases remaining between them. The CDR3 covers 12 residues. The DNA of the CDR3 is TGTGCCAGCAGTTTACCCGGAGACGGCTACACCTTC. Protein: CASSLPGDGYTF.

This chain connects TRBV19 to TRBJ1-5; D might be TRBD1 (6 bases). The CDR3 spans 16 residues. The germline V gene has CDR1 LNHDA and CDR2 SQIVND (reference sequence). Trimming left V 7 bases short and J 4 bases short, with 20 bases between. CDR3 loop: CASTPWRTDFNQPQHF. The CDR3 DNA is TGTGCCAGTACCCCCTGGCGGACAGACTTTAATCAGCCCCAGCATTTT.

The chain couples TRBV4-1 to TRBJ2-7; tentative D call: TRBD1 (6 bases). The CDR3 is 16 amino acids. Germline V gene lookup returns CDR1 MGHRA and CDR2 YSYEKL. Trimming stripped 3 bases from V and 0 bases from J, with 15 bases between. In DNA form, the CDR3 reads TGCGCCAGCAGCCAGTTAACAGGGCGTAGCTCCTACGAGCAGTACTTC. It translates to CASSQLTGRSSYEQYF.

This clone was observed a few times. The J gene is TRBJ1-1, the V gene TRBV15; 12 nucleotides agree with TRBD1. After removal of 0 bases from V and 4 bases from J, the junction contained 6 bases not matched to a gene. Germline CDR1 LNHNV, CDR2 YYDKDF (reference sequence). The CDR3 consists of 17 residues. This CDR3 is CATSREGTGGRRTEAFF. CDR3 bases: TGTGCCACCAGCAGAGAGGGGACAGGGGGCAGGCGCACTGAAGCTTTCTTT.

The V gene is TRBV19, the J gene TRBJ2-2, with D possibly TRBD2 on 5 matching bases. V was pared by 7 bases and J by 0 bases, with 12 bases between. The CDR3 length is 15 residues. Germline loops: CDR1 LNHDA, CDR2 SQIVND (reference sequence). The chain's CDR3 is CASTTNHANTGELFF. As DNA, the CDR3 is TGTGCCAGTACGACTAACCATGCGAACACCGGGGAGCTGTTTTTT.

The chain carries TRBV6-5 and TRBJ1-1; D is perhaps TRBD1 (6 bases). The CDR3 extends over 12 amino acids. Germline CDR1 reads MNHEY; CDR2 reads SVGAGI. Trimming took 0 bases from V and 11 from J, leaving 10 bases between them. The chain's CDR3 is CASSYSSGVAFF. CDR3 nucleotide sequence: TGTGCCAGCAGTTACTCCTCAGGGGTGGCTTTCTTT.

The genes are TRBV7-3 and TRBJ2-7; 8 positions agree with TRBD1. This CDR3 contains 22 residues. V trimming: 0 bases; J trimming: 4 bases; junction bases outside the gene matches: 26. Per germline, CDR1 SGHTA and CDR2 FQGTGA. As DNA, the CDR3 is TGTGCCAGCAGCTTAACGAAACTCTCAAGGACAGGGAGTTTCATTTGCCTTTACGAGCAGTACTTC. Its translation is CASSLTKLSRTGSFICLYEQYF.

The V gene is TRBV9, the J gene TRBJ1-2, with TRBD1 identical over 7 bases. V dropped 3 bases and J dropped 3; count of bases not matched to a gene: 11. The CDR3 has 16 amino acids. CDR1 SGDLS and CDR2 YYNGEE come from the germline V gene. CDR3 region: CASSGTGEEKYYGYTF. The DNA of the CDR3 is TGTGCCAGCAGCGGTACAGGGGAGGAGAAGTACTATGGCTACACCTTC.